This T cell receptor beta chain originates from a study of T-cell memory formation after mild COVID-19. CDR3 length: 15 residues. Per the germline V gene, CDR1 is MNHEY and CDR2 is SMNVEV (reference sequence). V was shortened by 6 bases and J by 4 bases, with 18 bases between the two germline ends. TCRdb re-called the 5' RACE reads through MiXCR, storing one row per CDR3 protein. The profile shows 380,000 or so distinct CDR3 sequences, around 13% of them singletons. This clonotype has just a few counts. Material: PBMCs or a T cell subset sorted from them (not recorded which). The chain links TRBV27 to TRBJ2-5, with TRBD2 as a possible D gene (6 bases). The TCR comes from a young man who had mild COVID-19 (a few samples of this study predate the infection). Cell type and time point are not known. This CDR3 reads CASRKATSITETQYF. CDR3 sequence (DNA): TGTGCCAGCAGGAAGGCCACTAGCATCACAGAGACCCAGTACTTC.